The T cell receptor (beta chain) described here comes from a study of CD8 T cells in ankylosing spondylitis. Regarding the study as a whole: Apparently characteristic of ankylosing spondylitis blood was a TCR beta motif (fewer than ten highly homologous variants). Disease-linked clones displayed a CD8+ phenotype and appeared relatively rarely in peripheral blood. Significant enrichment of disease-linked clones was reported in matched ankylosing spondylitis synovial fluid. Before this, some motif variants had been reported in reactive arthritis synovial fluid and blood.

The TCR beta libraries were generated through quantitative 5'-RACE incorporating molecular barcodes. One entry per CDR3 protein results from TCRdb running MiXCR on the 5' RACE reads. Here the sample spans 200,000 to 250,000 distinct CDR3 sequences, around 17% being singletons. As concerns this clonotype: The antigen is unknown.

The sequenced material came from blood, either unsorted or a sorted T cell fraction (not recorded which). The TCR originated in a male donor with ankylosing spondylitis.

The CDR3 DNA reads as TGCAGTGCTCACGTCAGGGGGACCGTCCAACTTACGCAGTATTTT. It specifies CSAHVRGTVQLTQYF. The rearrangement joins TRBV20-1 to TRBJ2-3, with 7 bases aligning to TRBD1. V was clipped by 5 bases and J by 8 bases; unmatched bases: 16. The CDR3 has 15 residues. Germline V gene lookup returns CDR1 DFQATT and CDR2 SNEGSKA (reference sequence).